A selection of T cell receptor beta chains follows, all from one sample in a study of cytomegalovirus exposure and HLA in healthy donors. TCRdb's table, derived via immunoSEQ multiplex PCR, lists solely in-frame clones and lacks some. The data hold about 200,000 clones, with around 80% observed a single time. The sample consisted of PBMCs. These receptors all come from a male donor in good health and CMV-seronegative. The CDR3 runs from the conserved cysteine through the conserved F or W. A D gene is named only where the DNA matches it firmly. Only part of the rows carry a size: once, few, many, or a class if the clone is expanded.

CDR3 protein: CASTFLAGNTGELFF
CDR3 DNA: TGTGCCAGCACCTTCCTAGCGGGAAACACCGGGGAGCTGTTTTTT
J gene: TRBJ2-2
clone size: -
D gene: TRBD2
V gene: TRBV6-6

CDR3 protein: CSVEDLGGSGTGELFF
CDR3 DNA: TGCAGCGTTGAAGATCTCGGAGGGAGTGGGACCGGGGAGCTGTTTTTT
J gene: TRBJ2-2
clone size: -
D gene: -
V gene: TRBV29-1

CDR3 protein: CASSLGASGTTTYEQYF
CDR3 DNA: TGCGCCAGCAGCTTGGGGGCTAGCGGGACCACAACCTACGAGCAGTACTTC
J gene: TRBJ2-7
clone size: -
D gene: TRBD2
V gene: TRBV5-1

CDR3 protein: CASSYGTGAYEQYF
CDR3 DNA: TGTGCCAGCAGCTATGGGACAGGGGCCTACGAGCAGTACTTC
J gene: TRBJ2-7
clone size: -
D gene: TRBD1
V gene: TRBV2

CDR3 protein: CASSSAATGATEAFF
CDR3 DNA: TGTGCCAGCAGCTCCGCCGCTACAGGGGCCACTGAAGCTTTCTTT
J gene: TRBJ1-1
clone size: -
D gene: TRBD1
V gene: TRBV11-2

CDR3 protein: CSVEPGQGVYEQYF
CDR3 DNA: TGCAGCGTTGAACCGGGACAGGGGGTTTACGAGCAGTACTTC
J gene: TRBJ2-7
clone size: once
D gene: TRBD1
V gene: TRBV29-1

CDR3 protein: CASSRDSGIQETQYF
CDR3 DNA: TGTGCCAGCTCACGTGATAGCGGAATCCAAGAGACCCAGTACTTC
J gene: TRBJ2-5
clone size: -
D gene: -
V gene: TRBV18

CDR3 protein: CASSQDPGQLLSEAFF
CDR3 DNA: TGTGCCAGCAGCCAAGATCCGGGACAGCTTTTAAGTGAAGCTTTCTTT
J gene: TRBJ1-1
clone size: -
D gene: TRBD1
V gene: TRBV14

CDR3 protein: CASSTPQGIGYGYTF
CDR3 DNA: TGCGCCAGCAGCACTCCTCAGGGGATCGGCTATGGCTACACCTTC
J gene: TRBJ1-2
clone size: -
D gene: -
V gene: TRBV5-1

CDR3 protein: CASSLGQGWYEQYF
CDR3 DNA: TGTGCCAGCAGCTTAGGACAGGGTTGGTACGAGCAGTACTTC
J gene: TRBJ2-7
clone size: once
D gene: TRBD1
V gene: TRBV7-9

CDR3 protein: CASSPALGQGANEQYF
CDR3 DNA: TGTGCCAGCTCACCAGCACTTGGACAGGGGGCAAACGAGCAGTACTTC
J gene: TRBJ2-7
clone size: once
D gene: TRBD1
V gene: TRBV18

CDR3 protein: CASKPQGGGNQPQHF
CDR3 DNA: TGTGCCAGCAAACCTCAGGGGGGAGGCAATCAGCCCCAGCATTTT
J gene: TRBJ1-5
clone size: -
D gene: TRBD1
V gene: TRBV2

CDR3 protein: CASTPPGTSGRAGYEQYF
CDR3 DNA: TGTGCCAGCACGCCTCCCGGGACTAGCGGGAGGGCCGGGTACGAGCAGTACTTC
J gene: TRBJ2-7
clone size: -
D gene: TRBD2
V gene: TRBV25-1

CDR3 protein: CASSDLGGTYNEQFF
CDR3 DNA: TGTGCCAGCAGTGATTTGGGGGGAACCTACAATGAGCAGTTCTTC
J gene: TRBJ2-1
clone size: many
D gene: -
V gene: TRBV6-4

CDR3 protein: CSSSSGSDYGYTF
CDR3 DNA: TGTTCCAGCAGTAGTGGTTCCGACTATGGCTACACCTTC
J gene: TRBJ1-2
clone size: -
D gene: -
V gene: TRBV7-9

CDR3 protein: CASSDGQLNQPQHF
CDR3 DNA: TGCGCCAGCAGTGACGGACAGCTTAATCAGCCCCAGCATTTT
J gene: TRBJ1-5
clone size: once
D gene: -
V gene: TRBV5-1

CDR3 protein: CASLGLAGVRYEQFF
CDR3 DNA: TGTGCCAGTTTGGGACTAGCGGGAGTTAGGTATGAGCAGTTCTTC
J gene: TRBJ2-1
clone size: -
D gene: TRBD2
V gene: TRBV28

CDR3 protein: CASSPTDRVNTEAFF
CDR3 DNA: TGCGCCAGCAGCCCGACGGACAGGGTGAACACTGAAGCTTTCTTT
J gene: TRBJ1-1
clone size: -
D gene: TRBD1
V gene: TRBV5-1

CDR3 protein: CASSFAGGRETQYF
CDR3 DNA: TGTGCCAGCAGTTTCGCGGGAGGGAGGGAGACCCAGTACTTC
J gene: TRBJ2-5
clone size: -
D gene: TRBD2
V gene: TRBV27

CDR3 protein: CASTPSLGGHGYTF
CDR3 DNA: TGTGCCAGTACCCCATCCTTGGGGGGGCACGGCTACACCTTC
J gene: TRBJ1-2
clone size: -
D gene: -
V gene: TRBV19

CDR3 protein: CASSSGQGPPGLFF
CDR3 DNA: TGTGCCAGCAGCTCAGGACAGGGGCCGCCCGGACTGTTTTTT
J gene: TRBJ1-4
clone size: -
D gene: TRBD1
V gene: TRBV7-6

CDR3 protein: CASSWDRGLGYPGELFF
CDR3 DNA: TGTGCCAGCAGCTGGGACAGGGGATTGGGTTACCCCGGGGAGCTGTTTTTT
J gene: TRBJ2-2
clone size: -
D gene: TRBD1
V gene: TRBV5-4

CDR3 protein: CASSWGTGSYPGFF
CDR3 DNA: -
J gene: TRBJ2-1
clone size: -
D gene: -
V gene: TRBV5-8

CDR3 protein: CASSRIIAGGLADTQYF
CDR3 DNA: TGTGCCAGCAGTCGAATAATAGCGGGGGGGCTGGCAGATACGCAGTATTTT
J gene: TRBJ2-3
clone size: -
D gene: TRBD2
V gene: TRBV28

CDR3 protein: CASSWTSAADTQYF
CDR3 DNA: TGTGCCAGTAGTTGGACTAGCGCCGCGGATACGCAGTATTTT
J gene: TRBJ2-3
clone size: -
D gene: TRBD2
V gene: TRBV19

CDR3 protein: CASSPCGGRDTGELFF
CDR3 DNA: TGTGCCAGCTCACCATGCGGGGGGCGCGACACCGGGGAGCTGTTTTTT
J gene: TRBJ2-2
clone size: -
D gene: TRBD2
V gene: TRBV18

CDR3 protein: CSVLGGISTEAFF
CDR3 DNA: TGCAGCGTTTTAGGGGGAATATCAACTGAAGCTTTCTTT
J gene: TRBJ1-1
clone size: -
D gene: -
V gene: TRBV29-1

CDR3 protein: CASSLVAGVETQYF
CDR3 DNA: TGCGCCAGCAGCTTGGTAGCCGGGGTAGAGACCCAGTACTTC
J gene: TRBJ2-5
clone size: -
D gene: -
V gene: TRBV5-1

CDR3 protein: CAWTPLGQMNTEAFF
CDR3 DNA: TGTGCCTGGACCCCGCTGGGGCAGATGAACACTGAAGCTTTCTTT
J gene: TRBJ1-1
clone size: -
D gene: -
V gene: TRBV30

CDR3 protein: CASTESGLSTDTQYF
CDR3 DNA: TGTGCCAGCACCGAAAGCGGCCTAAGCACAGATACGCAGTATTTT
J gene: TRBJ2-3
clone size: -
D gene: -
V gene: TRBV4-2

CDR3 protein: CASSTTGEIYEQYF
CDR3 DNA: TGTGCCAGCAGTACCACCGGAGAAATATACGAGCAGTACTTC
J gene: TRBJ2-7
clone size: -
D gene: -
V gene: TRBV6-6

CDR3 protein: CASSPGGAGNQPQHF
CDR3 DNA: TGTGCCAGCAGTCCAGGGGGCGCGGGCAATCAGCCCCAGCATTTT
J gene: TRBJ1-5
clone size: -
D gene: TRBD1
V gene: TRBV6-6

CDR3 protein: CAWRGAAFYGYTF
CDR3 DNA: TGTGCCTGGAGGGGGGCCGCTTTCTATGGCTACACCTTC
J gene: TRBJ1-2
clone size: -
D gene: -
V gene: TRBV30

CDR3 protein: CASSERLSYEQYF
CDR3 DNA: TGTGCCAGCAGTGAAAGACTTTCCTACGAGCAGTACTTC
J gene: TRBJ2-7
clone size: -
D gene: -
V gene: TRBV6-1

CDR3 protein: CASRSGNSHEQYF
CDR3 DNA: TGTGCCAGCAGAAGCGGGAACTCCCACGAGCAGTACTTC
J gene: TRBJ2-7
clone size: -
D gene: TRBD2
V gene: TRBV27

CDR3 protein: CASTWTGIQPQHF
CDR3 DNA: TGTGCCAGCACCTGGACAGGGATTCAGCCCCAGCATTTT
J gene: TRBJ1-5
clone size: -
D gene: TRBD1
V gene: TRBV2

CDR3 protein: CASSLVGRGDYGYTF
CDR3 DNA: TGTGCCAGCAGCTTGGTCGGCAGGGGGGACTATGGCTACACCTTC
J gene: TRBJ1-2
clone size: -
D gene: TRBD1
V gene: TRBV5-6

CDR3 protein: CASKLDFLFYNEQFF
CDR3 DNA: TGTGCCAGCAAACTGGACTTCCTCTTCTACAATGAGCAGTTCTTC
J gene: TRBJ2-1
clone size: -
D gene: -
V gene: TRBV21-1

CDR3 protein: CASSSRWQETQYF
CDR3 DNA: TGTGCCAGCAGCTCCAGATGGCAAGAGACCCAGTACTTC
J gene: TRBJ2-5
clone size: -
D gene: -
V gene: TRBV5-4

CDR3 protein: CASRLAGGSYNEQFF
CDR3 DNA: TGTGCCAGCAGATTAGCGGGGGGCTCCTACAATGAGCAGTTCTTC
J gene: TRBJ2-1
clone size: -
D gene: TRBD2
V gene: TRBV11-2

CDR3 protein: CSAQTGVTEAFF
CDR3 DNA: TGCAGCGCCCAAACAGGGGTCACTGAAGCTTTCTTT
J gene: TRBJ1-1
clone size: -
D gene: TRBD1
V gene: TRBV29-1

CDR3 protein: CASSYDSVNQPQHF
CDR3 DNA: TGTGCCAGCAGTTACGACAGCGTCAATCAGCCCCAGCATTTT
J gene: TRBJ1-5
clone size: -
D gene: -
V gene: TRBV6-5